This T cell receptor (beta chain) was identified during a study of T cell repertoires in cytomegalovirus infection. At the level of the study: The authors relied on CMV epitopes, both recently identified HLA-C-restricted and well-studied HLA-B-restricted. Evidence of both CMV infection and a matching HLA type came from public TCR beta signatures.

This clonotype appeared many times. The antigen is unknown. MiXCR, applied by TCRdb to the reads, yields one record per CDR3 protein. This repertoire shows approximately 280,000 distinct CDR3 sequences, around 20% found once; its top ten account for about 21%. The V end lost 8 bases, the J end lost 10 bases, and 18 bases lay between the germline ends. CDR3 length equals 12 residues. Germline CDR1 and CDR2: MGHDK and SYGVNS. Study findings and constraints: HLA-C-restricted, CMV-specific TCR beta clonotypes were dominant ex vivo. Carriage of CMV together with the relevant HLA was identifiable through cumulative public TCR beta family frequency.

Specimen: cultured PBMCs, collected from culture after CMV antigen stimulation. The receptor was isolated from a human donor in good health (CMV status not recorded). Some clones in this sample may be carry-over from other donors' samples. The V and J genes are TRBV25-1 and TRBJ2-7, with a weak D call TRBD2 (6 bases). CDR3 loop: CASAKVGGIQYF. CDR3 nucleotide sequence: TGTGCCAGCGCCAAGGTAGGAGGGATTCAGTACTTC.